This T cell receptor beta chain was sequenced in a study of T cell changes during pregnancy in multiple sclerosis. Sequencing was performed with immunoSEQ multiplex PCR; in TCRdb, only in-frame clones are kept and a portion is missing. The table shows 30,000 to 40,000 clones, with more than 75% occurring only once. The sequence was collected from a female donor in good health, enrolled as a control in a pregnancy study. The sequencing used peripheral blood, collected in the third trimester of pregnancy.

CDR3 protein: CATSRGDDRGAGYTF. The CDR3, as DNA: TGTGCCACCAGCAGAGGAGATGACAGGGGCGCTGGCTACACCTTC. V is TRBV15 and J is TRBJ1-2; 8 bases line up with TRBD1. The CDR3 sequence is 15 residues long. Trimming took 1 base from V and 7 from J; bases not matched to a gene: 8. The germline gives CDR1 LNHNV, CDR2 YYDKDF (reference sequence).